These T cell receptor beta chains were read from a single sample in a study of blood T cell repertoires in COVID-19. Sequencing was performed with immunoSEQ multiplex PCR; in TCRdb, only in-frame clones are kept and a portion is missing. The sample includes approximately 90,000 clones, more than 65% of them seen just once. The sample comprised peripheral blood. Source of these receptors: a man aged 65 to 85 with COVID-19, enrolled during active disease. The CDR3 runs from the conserved cysteine through the conserved F or W. A D gene is named only where the DNA matches it firmly. Size is omitted from some rows. Given values are once, few, many or a class for expanded clones.

CDR3: CASSEGGQGRDEQYF
DNA: TGTGCCAGCAGTGAGGGGGGACAGGGAAGAGACGAGCAGTACTTC
V: TRBV6-6
size: -
D: TRBD1
J: TRBJ2-7

CDR3: CASSSDRGFYNEQFF
DNA: TGCGCCAGCAGCTCGGACAGGGGGTTCTACAATGAGCAGTTCTTC
V: TRBV4-1
size: -
D: TRBD1
J: TRBJ2-1

CDR3: CASTGGRAVEQYF
DNA: TGCGCCAGCACTGGCGGGAGGGCCGTCGAGCAGTACTTC
V: TRBV10-2
size: -
D: TRBD2
J: TRBJ2-7

CDR3: CASSEGQGRSWTEAFF
DNA: TGTGCCAGCAGCGAAGGACAGGGACGATCGTGGACTGAAGCTTTCTTT
V: TRBV12-1
size: -
D: -
J: TRBJ1-1

CDR3: CASSADRRGEKLFF
DNA: TGTGCCAGCAGTGCGGACAGGAGGGGGGAAAAACTGTTTTTT
V: TRBV2
size: -
D: TRBD1
J: TRBJ1-4

CDR3: CASALGAGVVTGELFF
DNA: TGTGCCAGCGCGCTCGGGGCGGGAGTCGTCACCGGGGAGCTGTTTTTT
V: TRBV28
size: medium-sized
D: TRBD2
J: TRBJ2-2

CDR3: CASSLGAGGNSGYTF
DNA: TGTGCCAGCAGCTTAGGGGCAGGGGGCAATTCTGGCTACACCTTC
V: TRBV7-3
size: -
D: TRBD1
J: TRBJ1-2

CDR3: CASSIKLAGVRSEQFF
DNA: TGTGCCAGCAGTATTAAACTAGCGGGAGTCCGGAGTGAGCAGTTCTTC
V: TRBV27
size: -
D: TRBD2
J: TRBJ2-1

CDR3: CASRPYGSGANVLTF
DNA: TGTGCCAGCAGGCCCTACGGCTCTGGGGCCAACGTCCTGACTTTC
V: TRBV27
size: -
D: -
J: TRBJ2-6

CDR3: CASSLAAGYTEAFF
DNA: TGTGCCAGCAGCTTAGCGGCAGGGTACACTGAAGCTTTCTTT
V: TRBV7-2
size: -
D: -
J: TRBJ1-1

CDR3: CASSQRTGELSYNEQFF
DNA: TGTGCCAGCAGTCAAAGGACAGGGGAACTCTCCTACAATGAGCAGTTCTTC
V: TRBV5-5
size: -
D: TRBD1
J: TRBJ2-1

CDR3: CASSSDRNTIYF
DNA: TGTGCCAGCAGCTCCGACAGAAACACCATATATTTT
V: TRBV7-9
size: -
D: -
J: TRBJ1-3

CDR3: CASTLATPYEQYF
DNA: TGTGCCAGCACCCTCGCGACACCCTACGAGCAGTACTTC
V: TRBV28
size: -
D: -
J: TRBJ2-7

CDR3: CASSLGGTGSYEQYF
DNA: TGTGCCAGCAGCTTAGGGGGGACAGGGTCCTACGAGCAGTACTTC
V: TRBV7-6
size: -
D: TRBD1
J: TRBJ2-7

CDR3: CASSSAGTSGALRAQYF
DNA: TGTGCCAGCAGCTCGGCCGGGACTAGCGGGGCCCTCAGGGCGCAGTATTTT
V: TRBV5-4
size: -
D: TRBD2
J: TRBJ2-3

CDR3: CASSLRRVDTQYF
DNA: TGTGCCAGCAGTTTAAGAAGAGTAGATACGCAGTATTTT
V: TRBV28
size: few
D: -
J: TRBJ2-3

CDR3: CASSLQGGPNIQYF
DNA: TGTGCCAGCAGCTTACAAGGGGGCCCCAACATTCAGTACTTC
V: TRBV7-9
size: -
D: TRBD1
J: TRBJ2-4

CDR3: CAISEQVEQFF
DNA: TGTGCCATCAGTGAGCAGGTTGAGCAGTTCTTC
V: TRBV10-3
size: -
D: -
J: TRBJ2-1

CDR3: CAISENSYEQYF
DNA: TGTGCCATCAGTGAGAACAGCTACGAGCAGTACTTC
V: TRBV10-3
size: -
D: -
J: TRBJ2-7

CDR3: CASSSPGGPGELFF
DNA: TGTGCCAGCAGCTCCCCCGGAGGGCCCGGGGAGCTGTTTTTT
V: TRBV5-8
size: -
D: -
J: TRBJ2-2

CDR3: CASSPQQGRTGQPQHF
DNA: TGTGCCAGCAGTCCCCAACAGGGACGAACGGGTCAGCCCCAGCATTTT
V: TRBV7-2
size: -
D: -
J: TRBJ1-5

CDR3: CASSFSGQGPLNTEAFF
DNA: TGCGCCAGCAGCTTTTCGGGACAGGGCCCCTTGAACACTGAAGCTTTCTTT
V: TRBV4-1
size: -
D: TRBD1
J: TRBJ1-1

CDR3: CASSLAGTGNYGYTF
DNA: TGCGCCAGCAGCTTGGCCGGGACAGGCAACTATGGCTACACCTTC
V: TRBV5-1
size: -
D: TRBD1
J: TRBJ1-2

CDR3: CASSLGQSNTEAFF
DNA: TGTGCCAGCAGCTTGGGACAGAGTAACACTGAAGCTTTCTTT
V: TRBV5-5
size: -
D: -
J: TRBJ1-1

CDR3: CASSLLGQGGEQYF
DNA: TGTGCCAGCAGCTTACTGGGACAGGGAGGCGAGCAGTACTTC
V: TRBV7-9
size: -
D: TRBD1
J: TRBJ2-7

CDR3: CAWSNPTGVGEKLFF
DNA: TGTGCCTGGAGTAATCCGACAGGGGTGGGTGAAAAACTGTTTTTT
V: TRBV30
size: -
D: TRBD1
J: TRBJ1-4

CDR3: CASSFGSGNSGANVLTF
DNA: TGTGCCAGCAGTTTTGGTAGCGGGAACTCTGGGGCCAACGTCCTGACTTTC
V: TRBV28
size: once
D: TRBD2
J: TRBJ2-6

CDR3: CASRTSGILIDTQYF
DNA: TGTGCCAGCAGAACTAGCGGTATCCTAATAGATACGCAGTATTTT
V: TRBV6-5
size: -
D: TRBD2
J: TRBJ2-3

CDR3: CASSESRLNSGNTIYF
DNA: TGCGCCAGCAGTGAGTCACGACTCAACTCTGGAAACACCATATATTTT
V: TRBV10-2
size: -
D: -
J: TRBJ1-3

CDR3: CASSDRDPGGNQPQHF
DNA: TGTGCCAGCAGCGACCGGGACCCAGGGGGCAATCAGCCCCAGCATTTT
V: TRBV7-9
size: -
D: -
J: TRBJ1-5

CDR3: CAWTYSGLASGGYTF
DNA: TGTGCCTGGACGTATAGCGGGTTGGCTTCGGGGGGCTACACCTTC
V: TRBV30
size: -
D: -
J: TRBJ1-2

CDR3: CSAGRQVEQFF
DNA: TGCAGTGCTGGAAGACAGGTAGAGCAGTTCTTC
V: TRBV20-1
size: -
D: -
J: TRBJ2-1

CDR3: CASSPDSFTQYF
DNA: TGTGCCAGCAGTCCCGACTCATTCACGCAGTATTTT
V: TRBV11-2
size: -
D: -
J: TRBJ2-3

CDR3: CASSVGGTSSYEQYF
DNA: TGTGCCAGCAGTGTTGGGGGGACTAGCTCCTACGAGCAGTACTTC
V: TRBV25-1
size: -
D: TRBD2
J: TRBJ2-7

CDR3: CASSPTSGRYEQYF
DNA: TGTGCCAGCTCACCAACGAGCGGGCGCTACGAGCAGTACTTC
V: TRBV18
size: -
D: -
J: TRBJ2-7

CDR3: CASSDQGEGNQPQHF
DNA: TGTGCCAGCAGTGATCAAGGGGAGGGCAATCAGCCCCAGCATTTT
V: TRBV2
size: few
D: -
J: TRBJ1-5

CDR3: CASNAQGAGTEAFF
DNA: TGTGCCAGCAACGCTCAGGGGGCGGGGACTGAAGCTTTCTTT
V: TRBV6-5
size: -
D: TRBD1
J: TRBJ1-1

CDR3: CASSQRGSSDEQYF
DNA: TGTGCCAGCAGCCAACGGGGGTCGTCTGACGAGCAGTACTTC
V: TRBV3-1/TRBV3-2
size: -
D: -
J: TRBJ2-7

CDR3: CATSRNENLNSPLHF
DNA: TGTGCCACCAGCAGGAACGAGAACCTTAATTCACCCCTCCACTTT
V: TRBV15
size: -
D: -
J: TRBJ1-6

CDR3: CASSLAQGRFSEAFF
DNA: TGTGCCAGCAGCTTAGCGCAGGGGCGGTTCTCTGAAGCTTTCTTT
V: TRBV7-6
size: -
D: -
J: TRBJ1-1

CDR3: CASSLGQQETQYF
DNA: TGTGCCAGCAGCTTAGGACAGCAAGAGACCCAGTACTTC
V: TRBV11-2
size: -
D: -
J: TRBJ2-5

CDR3: CASSRRVAGGNEQFF
DNA: TGTGCCAGCAGCCGCCGGGTAGCGGGGGGAAATGAGCAGTTCTTC
V: TRBV14
size: -
D: TRBD2
J: TRBJ2-1

CDR3: CASTNLADEQFF
DNA: TGTGCCAGCACGAATCTAGCAGACGAGCAGTTCTTC
V: TRBV5-8
size: -
D: -
J: TRBJ2-1

CDR3: CASREAGDGQETQYF
DNA: TGTGCCAGCAGAGAAGCGGGAGATGGGCAAGAGACCCAGTACTTC
V: TRBV7-9
size: -
D: TRBD2
J: TRBJ2-5

CDR3: CASSVGDTQFF
DNA: TGTGCCAGCAGCGTAGGGGACACCCAGTTCTTC
V: TRBV9
size: -
D: -
J: TRBJ2-1